Each of the 10 T cell receptor beta chains below was sequenced from the same sample in a study of blood T cell repertoires in COVID-19. Sequenced by immunoSEQ multiplex PCR; TCRdb stores in-frame clones only, minus some. This table holds about 480,000 clones, approximately 87% found once. Sequencing was performed on PBMCs or T cells enriched from blood (not recorded which). Receptors were obtained from a woman aged 40 to 50 who had recovered from COVID-19.

The chain joins TRBV12-3 or TRBV12-4 to TRBJ2-5, with D perhaps matching TRBD1 (6 bases). CDR3 length: 13 residues. Trimming left V 7 bases short and J 1 base short, with 10 bases between. CDR3 nucleotide sequence: TGTGCCAGCAATACAGGGTTCCAAGAGACCCAGTACTTC. Amino acid sequence: CASNTGFQETQYF.

The gene calls are TRBV10-1 and TRBJ2-2; no firm D call. Between the trimmed V and J ends, which lost 3 bases and 6 bases, there was a span of 11 bases. The CDR3 runs to 14 residues. Germline assignment: CDR1 WNHNN and CDR2 SYGVQD (reference sequence). The CDR3 region is CASSDRNRAGELFF. CDR3 sequence (DNA): TGCGCCAGCAGTGATCGTAATCGCGCCGGGGAGCTGTTTTTT.

In its sample, this clone was seen a few times. This sequence joins TRBV5-4 and TRBJ1-5; no clear D gene. Trimming shortened V by 3 bases and J by 4 bases, and 8 bases separated the two germline ends. Germline-derived CDR1 and CDR2 are SGHNT and YYREEE (reference sequence). The CDR3 sequence is 13 residues long. As DNA, the CDR3 is TGTGCCAGCAGCTCCGAAGAGAATCAGCCCCAGCATTTT. It encodes CASSSEENQPQHF.

The V gene is TRBV5-1, the J gene TRBJ1-1; 9 bases fit TRBD1. The ends lost 2 bases at V and 5 bases at J; junction bases unmatched: 10. The CDR3 consists of 16 residues. CDR1 and CDR2 (germline): SGHRS, YFSETQ. The CDR3 protein is CASSFYWTGVVTEAFF. CDR3 nucleotides: TGCGCCAGCAGCTTTTACTGGACAGGGGTTGTAACTGAAGCTTTCTTT.

The J gene is TRBJ2-1, the V gene TRBV3-1 (or the pseudogene TRBV3-2), with 7 bases identical to TRBD2. This CDR3 has 16 amino acids. Germline V lookup: CDR1 LGHDT, CDR2 YNNKEL (reference sequence). Trimming removed 1 base from V and 3 bases from J; junction bases left unmatched: 6. CDR3 region: CASSQVPGGVYNEQFF. In nucleotides, the CDR3 is TGTGCCAGCAGCCAAGTCCCGGGAGGCGTCTACAATGAGCAGTTCTTC.

This chain uses TRBV5-1 with TRBJ2-7; D gene uncertain. The CDR3 contains 11 residues. V was cut by 4 bases and J by 6 bases, with 8 bases left in between. The germline V gene has CDR1 SGHRS and CDR2 YFSETQ. CDR3 residues: CASSDNSEQYF. The CDR3 nucleotides read TGCGCCAGCAGCGATAACAGCGAGCAGTACTTC.

The chain uses TRBV5-4 and TRBJ2-7; D is perhaps TRBD2 (6 bases). V was clipped by 3 bases and J by 2 bases, with 15 bases between them. CDR3 length equals 15 residues. Germline values: CDR1 SGHNT, CDR2 YYREEE (reference sequence). The CDR3 here is CASSYPNGGTYEQYF. As DNA, the CDR3 is TGTGCCAGCAGCTACCCAAACGGGGGAACCTACGAGCAGTACTTC.

The chain employs TRBV10-3 and TRBJ1-1, with D perhaps TRBD1 (5 bases). The CDR3 is made up of 15 amino acids. V was clipped by 0 bases and J by 0 bases, with 8 bases between them. Germline CDR1 ENHRY, CDR2 SYGVKD. The CDR3 nucleotides read TGTGCCATCAGTGAGTCGGGGCTTCTGAACACTGAAGCTTTCTTT. Its translation: CAISESGLLNTEAFF.

The rearrangement joins TRBV5-1 to TRBJ2-1; 11 nucleotides align to TRBD2. CDR1 and CDR2 from the germline V gene are SGHRS and YFSETQ. The CDR3 has 15 residues. V lost 0 bases and J lost 4; bases outside the gene matches: 0. DNA of the CDR3: TGCGCCAGCAGCTTGGCTAGCGGGGGGTACAATGAGCAGTTCTTC. It codes for CASSLASGGYNEQFF.

This chain connects TRBV9 to TRBJ2-3, with 9 bases identical to TRBD2. The CDR3 has 16 residues. Germline CDR1 SGDLS, CDR2 YYNGEE. J lost 2 bases, V lost 1 base, and 5 bases had no gene match. CDR3 protein: CASSVRLAGITDTQYF. The CDR3 DNA reads as TGTGCCAGCAGCGTACGGCTAGCGGGGATCACAGATACGCAGTATTTT. Full variable domain (remainder filled in from reference TRBV9 and TRBJ2-3): DSGVTQTPKHLITATGQRVTLRCSPRSGDLSVYWYQQSLDQGLQFLIQYYNGEERAKGNILERFSAQQFPDLHSELNLSSLELGDSALYFCASSVRLAGITDTQYFGPGTRLTVL.